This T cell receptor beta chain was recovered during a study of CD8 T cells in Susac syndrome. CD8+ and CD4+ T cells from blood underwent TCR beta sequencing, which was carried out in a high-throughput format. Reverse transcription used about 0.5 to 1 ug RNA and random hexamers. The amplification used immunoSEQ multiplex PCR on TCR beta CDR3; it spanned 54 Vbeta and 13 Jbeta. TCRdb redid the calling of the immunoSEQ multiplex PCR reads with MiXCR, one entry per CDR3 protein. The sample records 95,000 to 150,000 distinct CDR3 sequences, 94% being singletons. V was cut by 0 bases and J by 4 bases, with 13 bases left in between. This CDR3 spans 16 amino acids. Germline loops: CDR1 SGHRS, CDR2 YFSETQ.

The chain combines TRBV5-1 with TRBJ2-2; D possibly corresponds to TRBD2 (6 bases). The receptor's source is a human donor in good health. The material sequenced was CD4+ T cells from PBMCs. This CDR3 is CASSLGLGDPTGELFF. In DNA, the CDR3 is TGCGCCAGCAGCTTGGGACTAGGGGACCCCACCGGGGAGCTGTTTTTT.